This TCR beta chain was found in a study of blood T cell repertoires in COVID-19. Study as a whole: Samples came from the United States, Italy and Spain, spanning acute and convalescent COVID-19.

Generated by immunoSEQ multiplex PCR, the TCRdb table keeps only in-frame clones and is missing some. This table holds roughly 300,000 clones, roughly 85% found once. In this sample, this clone turned up many times. This CDR3 is built from 13 residues. Germline CDR1 is SGHAT and CDR2 is FQDESV (reference sequence). The V and J ends lost 3 bases and 6 bases respectively, with 8 bases between them. Material: peripheral blood. The sequence came from a human donor in a cohort sampled during active COVID-19. The chain has TRBV11-1 and TRBJ1-4; D may be TRBD1 (6 bases). The DNA of the CDR3 is TGTGCCAGCAGCTTCGGGACATATGAAAAACTGTTTTTT. It yields the protein CASSFGTYEKLFF.